This T cell receptor beta chain originates from a study of OX40 agonist ivuxolimab in advanced cancers. Study-level background: The dose-escalation group included hepatocellular carcinoma, melanoma, renal cell carcinoma and head and neck cancer.

J lost 5 bases, V lost 4 bases, and 11 bases had no gene match. CDR3 length: 15 amino acids. Germline CDR1 and CDR2: SGHRS and YFSETQ. The repertoire was sequenced with immunoSEQ multiplex PCR; TCRdb's copy has only in-frame clones and lacks some. This table has tens of thousands of clones, over 80% appearing once. The chain uses TRBV5-1 and TRBJ2-5; 7 bases line up with TRBD2. Here the sequenced sample was CD4+ or CD8+ T cells sorted from blood, taken in a trial of the OX40 agonist ivuxolimab. The TCR sequence derives from an adult with an advanced solid tumor such as melanoma, head and neck, liver or kidney cancer. The CDR3: CASSRRLAEGETQYF. CDR3 nucleotides: TGCGCCAGCAGCCGGCGACTAGCCGAAGGCGAGACCCAGTACTTC.